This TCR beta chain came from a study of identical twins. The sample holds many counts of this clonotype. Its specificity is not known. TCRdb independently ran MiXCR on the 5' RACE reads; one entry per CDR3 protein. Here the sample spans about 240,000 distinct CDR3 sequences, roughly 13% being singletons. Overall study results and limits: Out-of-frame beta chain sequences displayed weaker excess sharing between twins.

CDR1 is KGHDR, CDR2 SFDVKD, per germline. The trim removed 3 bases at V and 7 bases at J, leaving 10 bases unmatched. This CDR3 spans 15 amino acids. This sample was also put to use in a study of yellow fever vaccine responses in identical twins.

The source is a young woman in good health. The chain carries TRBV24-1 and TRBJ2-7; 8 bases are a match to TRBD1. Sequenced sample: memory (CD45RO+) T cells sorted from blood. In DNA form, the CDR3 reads TGTGCCACCAGTGATACCGGGACAGGCTTGTGGGAGCAGTACTTC. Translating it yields CATSDTGTGLWEQYF.